These 8 T cell receptor beta chains originate from one sample sequenced in a study of blood T cell repertoires in COVID-19 (dated by TCRdb to the early 2020s). Library generation was performed with the immunoSEQ multiplex PCR assay. This immuneACCESS table, as held by TCRdb, lists in-frame sequences with V and J called but not all clones. Of the missing ones, under half trace to an unresolved V gene in checked studies; the others have no known cause. The sample table holds 220,000 or so clones, of which about 85% were seen once. The ten most abundant clones make up 10% of the sample. The material sequenced was peripheral blood. Receptors originate from a woman between 50 and 59 years old with COVID-19, enrolled during active disease.

The chain recombines TRBV5-6 with TRBJ2-1, with a possible D match to TRBD2 (6 bases). V lost 2 bases to trimming and J lost 7 bases, with 7 bases between them. Per the germline V gene, CDR1 is SGHDT and CDR2 is YYEEEE. This CDR3 is built from 12 residues. DNA of the CDR3: TGTGCCAGCAGCTTTGGGAGGAATGAGCAGTTCTTC. As protein: CASSFGRNEQFF. Supplemented by reference TRBV5-6 and TRBJ2-1, the full variable domain reads DAGVTQSPTHLIKTRGQQVTLRCSPKSGHDTVSWYQQALGQGPQFIFQYYEEEERQRGNFPDRFSGHQFPNYSSELNVNALLLGDSALYLCASSFGRNEQFFGPGTRLTVL.

The chain links TRBV19 to TRBJ2-1, with 7 bases that match TRBD1. CDR1 is LNHDA, CDR2 SQIVND, per germline (reference sequence). V was pared by 4 bases and J by 7 bases, with 13 bases of the junction left unmatched. The CDR3 runs to 16 residues. The CDR3 nucleotides read TGTGCCAGTAGTACTCCCCCCAAGGGGGCCGTGAATGAGCAGTTCTTC. It encodes CASSTPPKGAVNEQFF.

The chain joins TRBV3-1 (or the pseudogene TRBV3-2) to TRBJ2-1, with TRBD2 matching over 7 bases. The V and J ends lost 4 bases and 7 bases, in that order; junction bases with no gene match: 13. Germline values: CDR1 LGHDT, CDR2 YNNKEL (reference sequence). The CDR3 extends over 16 amino acids. The CDR3 region has the DNA TGTGCCAGCAGCCTTTGGGGGGGGAACTTGAGGAATGAGCAGTTCTTC. Translating gives CASSLWGGNLRNEQFF.

The chain employs TRBV19 and TRBJ1-5; a possible D gene is TRBD1 (5 bases). The CDR3 runs 15 residues. Germline lookup yields CDR1 LNHDA and CDR2 SQIVND (reference sequence). V lost 5 bases, J lost 1 base, and 12 bases lay in between. CDR3 nucleotide sequence: TGTGCCAGTAGTGTCAGGGCCGCGAGCAATCAGCCCCAGCATTTT. Residues: CASSVRAASNQPQHF.

The chain joins TRBV5-1 to TRBJ1-6, with 7 bases identical to TRBD1. The CDR3 spans 15 residues. J lost 5 bases, V lost 4 bases, and 6 bases had no gene match. Germline CDR1 and CDR2: SGHRS and YFSETQ. The CDR3, as DNA: TGCGCCAGCAGCCCTGGGACAGCCGATAATTCACCCCTCCACTTT. Its translation is CASSPGTADNSPLHF.

The V gene is TRBV5-5, the J gene TRBJ1-4; maybe TRBD1 (6 bases). The CDR3 spans 16 residues. Germline CDR1 reads SGHKS; CDR2 reads YYEKEE (reference sequence). Trimming pared 2 bases from V and 5 bases from J, leaving 16 bases between. CDR3 sequence: CASSFVPRDTNEKLFF. Written as DNA, the CDR3 is TGTGCCAGCAGCTTCGTTCCCCGGGACACCAATGAAAAACTGTTTTTT.

The V and J genes are TRBV5-1 and TRBJ2-2; 8 nucleotides agree with TRBD2. CDR1 and CDR2 (germline): SGHRS, YFSETQ. Unmatched junction bases numbered 15, after V lost 6 bases and J lost 8 bases. CDR3 length: 16 amino acids. DNA for the CDR3: TGCGCCAGCAACCGGGGCGGGACTAGGGCCCAGGGGGAGCTGTTTTTT. Translating it yields CASNRGGTRAQGELFF.

The chain employs TRBV18 and TRBJ1-4; maybe TRBD1 (6 bases). V was shortened by 3 bases and J by 3 bases, with 14 bases between the two germline ends. Germline V gene data show CDR1 as KGHSH and CDR2 as LQKENI. This CDR3 is 16 amino acids long. CDR3 nucleotides: TGTGCCAGCTCACCGCTGACAGGAGTCGCTAATGAAAAACTGTTTTTT. Amino acid sequence: CASSPLTGVANEKLFF.